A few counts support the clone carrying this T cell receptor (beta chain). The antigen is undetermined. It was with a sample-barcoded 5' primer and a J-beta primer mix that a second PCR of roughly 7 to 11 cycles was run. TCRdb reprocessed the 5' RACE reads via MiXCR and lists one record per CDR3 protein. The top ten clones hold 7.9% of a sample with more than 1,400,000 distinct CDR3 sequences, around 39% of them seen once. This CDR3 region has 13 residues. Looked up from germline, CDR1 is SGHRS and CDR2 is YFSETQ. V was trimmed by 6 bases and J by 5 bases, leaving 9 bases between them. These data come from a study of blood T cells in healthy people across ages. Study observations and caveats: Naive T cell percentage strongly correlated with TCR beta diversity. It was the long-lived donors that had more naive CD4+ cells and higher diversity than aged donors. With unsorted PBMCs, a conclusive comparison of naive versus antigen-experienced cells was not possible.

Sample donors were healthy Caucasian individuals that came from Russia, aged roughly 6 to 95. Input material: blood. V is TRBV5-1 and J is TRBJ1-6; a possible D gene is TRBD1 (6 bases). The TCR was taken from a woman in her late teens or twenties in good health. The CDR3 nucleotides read TGCGCCAGCACCCAGGGGAATAATTCACCCCTCCACTTT. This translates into CASTQGNNSPLHF.